This T cell receptor beta chain is from a study of Ad26.COV2.S vaccination and SARS-CoV-2 variants. The data were produced by immunoSEQ multiplex PCR, yet TCRdb's version contains in-frame clones alone and is incomplete. The sample lists just under 250,000 clones; 88% were seen once. Study-wide results and caveats: Post-vaccination breadth of spike-specific CD8+ and CD4+ T cell responses was reportedly substantial.

About this clone: No antigen is known for it.

Treatment indicated: some 20 received Ad26.COV2.S at low or high dose, single or two shots; roughly 5 received placebo; per-sample allocation not given. Material that was analyzed had been drawn on day 63 after the first vaccine or placebo injection. V was cut by 5 bases and J by 2 bases, with 16 bases left in between. Germline-derived CDR1 and CDR2 are MNHEY and SVGAGI. The CDR3 is 15 residues long. Material: peripheral blood, obtained in a trial of Ad26.COV2.S vaccine versus placebo. The rearrangement joins TRBV6-5 to TRBJ2-7; possible D gene TRBD2, 7 bases. The sequence was collected from a person between 18 and 65 years old who received the Ad26.COV2.S COVID-19 vaccine or a placebo. CDR3: CASSPMTGGPYEQYF. CDR3 in DNA: TGTGCCAGCAGTCCTATGACGGGGGGCCCCTACGAGCAGTACTTC.